The rows below give T cell receptor beta chains drawn from one sample of a study of T cell responses to AZD1222 COVID-19 vaccine. This table comes from immunoSEQ multiplex PCR, and its TCRdb copy is limited to in-frame clones, with some not included. The sample yields over 120,000 clones, 70% to 90% seen once. Sequencing used peripheral blood, obtained 28 days after the second AZD1222 dose. Receptors originate from an adult who received the AZD1222 COVID-19 vaccine. CDR3s leave out the opening cysteine and the closing phenylalanine or tryptophan.

length	V	J	CDR3
14	TRBV6-1	TRBJ1-2	ASSEVGTGSFYGYT
13	TRBV4-1	TRBJ2-7	ASSQDIAASYEQY
10	TRBV6-4	TRBJ1-2	ASKRVYYGYT
11	TRBV3-1/TRBV3-2	TRBJ1-1	ASTGGGYTEAF
13	TRBV5-1	TRBJ2-3	ASSLDRVGTDTQY
12	TRBV5-1	TRBJ1-1	ASSLGTGGAEAF
14	TRBV4-1	TRBJ2-3	ASSQDNQKGGGTQY
13	TRBV5-6	TRBJ2-3	ASSLPAGTTDTQY
13	TRBV14	TRBJ1-1	ASPAQFSGSTEAF
12	TRBV6-2/TRBV6-3	TRBJ1-2	ASSDRRRDYGYT
12	TRBV14	TRBJ2-3	ASSLTLGGHTQY
11	TRBV6-5	TRBJ1-5	ASSYKTSQPQH
12	TRBV27	TRBJ2-1	ASSYPGGHNEQF
12	TRBV4-2	TRBJ2-5	ASSQDSSRETQY
13	TRBV15	TRBJ2-7	ATSRGRGPLYEQY
10	TRBV12-3/TRBV12-4	TRBJ2-7	ASSQGVLEQY
11	TRBV30	TRBJ1-2	AWSALYNYGYT